This T cell receptor (beta chain) appears in the sequencing data of a study of T cell responses to AZD1222 COVID-19 vaccine. Sequenced by immunoSEQ multiplex PCR; TCRdb stores in-frame clones only, minus some. The repertoire consists of about 150,000 clones, with about nine tenths occurring once and the leading ten covering approximately 1.3%. V lost 1 base and J lost 5, with 11 bases in between. The CDR3 sequence is 14 residues long. Germline assignment: CDR1 MNHNS and CDR2 SASEGT. The V gene is TRBV6-1, the J gene TRBJ1-2; no clear D gene. The clonotype comes from an adult who received the AZD1222 COVID-19 vaccine. The sample here was peripheral blood, taken 28 days after the second AZD1222 dose. The CDR3 DNA is TGTGCCAGCAGTGAAGTAGACCGACTATATGGCTACACCTTC. Translating gives CASSEVDRLYGYTF.